This T cell receptor beta chain stems from a study of shared T cell receptors in the human thymus. CDR1 is SGHTA and CDR2 is FQGNSA in the germline V gene. This CDR3 is 15 amino acids long. V was trimmed by 1 base and J by 4 bases, leaving 11 bases between them. Measured with immunoSEQ multiplex PCR; TCRdb has only the in-frame clones, and not every one. Of about 660,000 clones listed, 80% to 90% are singletons. The count of this clone is one. Another study also made use of these data, one on human thymus T cells. That source reports: Donor material was obtained from healthy Finnish infants undergoing corrective surgery for congenital heart defects. Resections were taken during corrective heart surgery, and the thymus tissue came from these.

This TCR came from a boy in the first two years of life with a congenital heart defect. The chain has TRBV7-2 and TRBJ2-1; D is undetermined. The sample was thymocytes. The CDR3 region has the DNA TGTGCCAGCAGCTTAGGAGGAATGAATTACAATGAGCAGTTCTTC. It encodes CASSLGGMNYNEQFF.